This entry features one TCR beta chain sequence. This sample is drawn from a study of T cells expressing NK-cell markers. At the level of the study: Sorted T-cell subsets CD3+CD56+NKG2C+, CD3+CD56+NKG2C- and CD3+CD56-NKG2C+ were TCR beta-sequenced.

Making the TCR beta cDNA relied on 5'RACE template switching with UMIs. TCRdb reprocessed the 5' RACE reads and stores each CDR3 protein as one record, lacking DNA. Here the sample table reports some 280,000 distinct CDR3 sequences. CDR3 length: 14 residues. The V gene's germline CDR1 is DFQATT and CDR2 SNEGSKA (reference sequence). The rearrangement uses TRBV20-1 and TRBJ2-5. The clonotype comes from a man between 18 and 35 years old in good health. Material: blood T cells: a sorted CD56 or NKG2C T cell subset, CD4+ or CD8+ T cells, or bulk PBMC T cells (not recorded which). The CDR3 is CSARLENSQETQYF.